Each of the 7 T cell receptor beta chains below was sequenced from the same sample in a study of metastatic and nonmetastatic thyroid tumors. Nobody among the patients had been given any treatment before thyroid surgery. TCRdb re-clonotyped the PCR reads through MiXCR. The sample has some 4,000 clones, about 35% seen once. The sequencing input was adjacent normal tissue. Receptor source: a female donor with papillary thyroid cancer or a benign thyroid nodule (not recorded which). Some clones in this sample may be carry-over from other donors' samples.

The chain recombines TRBV27 with TRBJ2-7, with a weak D call TRBD2 (6 bases). V was clipped by 3 bases and J by 5 bases, with 14 bases between them. Looked up from germline, CDR1 is MNHEY and CDR2 is SMNVEV (reference sequence). The CDR3 runs 14 residues. The CDR3: CASSFRGRGNEQYF. The CDR3 nucleotides are TGTGCCAGCAGTTTTAGGGGCCGGGGGAACGAGCAGTACTTC.

This chain joins TRBV10-1 and TRBJ2-7; 8 positions match TRBD1. Germline CDR1 and CDR2: WNHNN and SYGVQD (reference sequence). The V segment lost 0 bases and the J segment 6 bases; nucleotides outside the gene matches: 7. This CDR3 spans 15 amino acids. The CDR3 DNA sequence: TGCGCCAGCAGTGAGTCAGGGGCAGGGGGCTCCGAGCAGTACTTC. Translating it yields CASSESGAGGSEQYF.

This clone is large within its sample. The chain employs TRBV7-9 and TRBJ2-7, with D possibly TRBD1 on 5 matching bases. V was cut by 5 bases and J by 3 bases, with 17 bases left in between. Looked up from germline, CDR1 is SEHNR and CDR2 is FQNEAQ (reference sequence). The CDR3 runs to 15 residues. As DNA, the CDR3 is TGTGCCAGCAGCCCCCCCAGGGAAACATTCTACGAGCAGTACTTC. Translation: CASSPPRETFYEQYF.

The V and J genes are TRBV12-3 or TRBV12-4 and TRBJ2-3, with D possibly TRBD2 on 6 matching bases. The CDR3 covers 16 residues. Trimming cost V 3 bases and J 0 bases, with 13 bases left between them. In DNA, the CDR3 is TGTGCCAGCAGTTTTGTAGGGAGGCCTAGCACAGATACGCAGTATTTT. This codes for CASSFVGRPSTDTQYF.

This chain connects TRBV12-3 or TRBV12-4 to TRBJ2-1; 8 nucleotides align to TRBD1. There are 14 residues in the CDR3. V trimming: 3 bases; J trimming: 9 bases; junction bases outside the gene matches: 7. CDR3 residues: CASSFSGQGGEQFF. The CDR3 nucleotides are TGTGCCAGCAGTTTTTCCGGACAGGGAGGTGAGCAGTTCTTC.

This clone was detected only a few times. J is TRBJ2-7 and V is TRBV12-3 or TRBV12-4, with D possibly called TRBD1 or TRBD2 (5 bases each). This CDR3 is 15 amino acids long. Deletions cut 3 bases from V and 0 bases from J, with 12 bases between. The CDR3 is CASSFGAGGSYEQYF. The CDR3 nucleotides are TGTGCCAGCAGTTTTGGAGCTGGGGGCTCCTACGAGCAGTACTTC.

V usage is TRBV7-9 and J usage is TRBJ2-7, with a tentative D call TRBD1 (6 bases). CDR1 SEHNR and CDR2 FQNEAQ come from the germline V gene (reference sequence). Trimming stripped 5 bases from V and 4 bases from J, with 9 bases between. CDR3 length equals 12 residues. For the CDR3, the DNA is TGTGCCAGCAGCCACGACAGGTACGAGCAGTACTTC. Translating it yields CASSHDRYEQYF.